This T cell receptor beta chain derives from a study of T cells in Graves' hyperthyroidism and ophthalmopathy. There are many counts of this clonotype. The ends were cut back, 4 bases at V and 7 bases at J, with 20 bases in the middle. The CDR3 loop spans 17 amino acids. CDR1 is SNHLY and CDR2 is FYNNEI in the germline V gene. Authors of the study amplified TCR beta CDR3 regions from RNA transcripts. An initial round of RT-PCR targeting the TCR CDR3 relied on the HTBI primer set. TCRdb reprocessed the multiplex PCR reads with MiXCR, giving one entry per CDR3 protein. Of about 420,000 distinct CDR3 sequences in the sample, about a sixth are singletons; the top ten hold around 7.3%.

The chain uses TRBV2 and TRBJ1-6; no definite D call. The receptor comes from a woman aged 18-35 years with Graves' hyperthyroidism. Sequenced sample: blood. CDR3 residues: CASSGETFWVGNSPLHF. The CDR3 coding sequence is TGTGCCAGCAGTGGCGAGACGTTTTGGGTGGGAAATTCACCCCTCCACTTT.